This TCR beta chain came from a study of blood T cell repertoires in COVID-19. Study context: Collection of acute and convalescent COVID-19 samples took place in the United States, Italy and Spain. The cDNA or gDNA used as material had been derived from T cells, B-cell-depleted T cells, or PBMCs.

The V gene lost 8 bases and the J gene lost 3 bases, with 10 bases spanning the gap. Per the germline V gene, CDR1 is MNHEY and CDR2 is SVGAGI. The CDR3 is 13 amino acids. Per the original methods: Estimates of nucleated cell counts were drawn from the amplification of reference gene primers. Data came from immunoSEQ multiplex PCR; TCRdb stores just in-frame clones and leaves some out. V and J calls plus clone size are reproduced from that table; the DNA served to infer D and trimming. Among approximately 300,000 clones listed, roughly 90% were seen once. The clonotype comes from a man aged 30 to 45 with acute or convalescent COVID-19. The rearrangement joins TRBV6-5 to TRBJ1-4; unclear D gene. The sequencing input was peripheral blood. As DNA, the CDR3 is TGTGCCAGCGGGAGGGCAGCTAATGAAAAACTGTTTTTT. This codes for CASGRAANEKLFF.